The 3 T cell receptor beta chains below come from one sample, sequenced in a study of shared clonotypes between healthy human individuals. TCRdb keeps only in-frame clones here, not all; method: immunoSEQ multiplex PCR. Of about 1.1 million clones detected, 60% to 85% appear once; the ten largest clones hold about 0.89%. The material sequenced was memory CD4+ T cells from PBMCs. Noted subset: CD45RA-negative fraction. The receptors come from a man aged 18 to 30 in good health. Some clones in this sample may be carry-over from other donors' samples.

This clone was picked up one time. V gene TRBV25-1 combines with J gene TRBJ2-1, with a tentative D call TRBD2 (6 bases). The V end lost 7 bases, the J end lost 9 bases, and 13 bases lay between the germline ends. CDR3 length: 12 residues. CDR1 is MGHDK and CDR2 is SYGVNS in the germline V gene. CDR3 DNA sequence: TGTGCCAGCAATGGCGGGACTGGTGAGCAGTTCTTC. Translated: CASNGGTGEQFF. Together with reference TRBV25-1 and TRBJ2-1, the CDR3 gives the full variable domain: EADIYQTPRYLVIGTGKKITLECSQTMGHDKMYWYQQDPGMELHLIHYSYGVNSTEKGDLSSESTVSRIRTEHFPLTLESARPSHTSQYLCASNGGTGEQFFGPGTRLTVL.

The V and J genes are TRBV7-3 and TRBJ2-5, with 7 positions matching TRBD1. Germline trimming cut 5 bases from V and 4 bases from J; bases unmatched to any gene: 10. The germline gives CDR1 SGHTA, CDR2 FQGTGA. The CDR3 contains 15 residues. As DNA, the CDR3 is TGTGCCAGCAGCAGAACGGGACAGTCAGGAGAGACCCAGTACTTC. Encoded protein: CASSRTGQSGETQYF.

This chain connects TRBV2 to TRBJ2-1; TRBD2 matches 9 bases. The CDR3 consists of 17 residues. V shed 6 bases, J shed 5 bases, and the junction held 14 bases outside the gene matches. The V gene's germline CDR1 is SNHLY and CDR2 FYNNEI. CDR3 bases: TGTGCCAGCAGCTCCCCCGCGCAGCGGGGGGTGAACAATGAGCAGTTCTTC. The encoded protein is CASSSPAQRGVNNEQFF.